This T cell receptor beta chain was recovered during a study of ipilimumab plus nivolumab after autologous stem cell transplantation. Whole-study context: Median doses per patient: 5 ipilimumab, fewer than ten nivolumab.

Method: immunoSEQ multiplex PCR; TCRdb's copy keeps in-frame clones and lacks some. The data contain tens of thousands of clones, more than 70% of them singletons. V was pared by 3 bases and J by 13 bases, with 21 bases between. CDR1 and CDR2 (germline): MGHRA, YSYEKL. The CDR3 covers 15 residues. This specimen was PBMCs, taken in a trial of ipilimumab plus nivolumab as post-transplant consolidation. The source of this sequence is a male donor with multiple myeloma. The chain uses TRBV4-1 and TRBJ1-4; D is ambiguous. The CDR3: CASSQIPDTLNRLFF. The CDR3 region has the DNA TGCGCCAGCAGCCAGATCCCCGACACCCTGAATAGACTGTTTTTT.